The 14 T cell receptor beta chains below all came from one sample that was sequenced in a study of metastatic and nonmetastatic thyroid tumors. Thyroid surgery was performed in patients who had received no treatment beforehand. MiXCR re-clonotyped the PCR reads for TCRdb. The sample has 6,500 to 8,500 clones, over 25% seen once. The material sequenced was tumor tissue. The origin of the receptors is a female donor with papillary thyroid cancer or a benign thyroid nodule (not recorded which). Some clones in this sample may be carry-over from other donors' samples.

This clone showed up many times. The rearrangement links TRBV5-4 to TRBJ2-5, with 7 bases lining up with TRBD2. Trimming took 2 bases from V and 4 from J; bases not matched to a gene: 8. The CDR3 runs to 15 residues. Germline loops: CDR1 SGHNT, CDR2 YYREEE (reference sequence). The CDR3 DNA is TGTGCCAGCAGCTTTTTTGGACTAGAAGTAGAGACCCAGTACTTC. Translation: CASSFFGLEVETQYF.

The chain links TRBV7-2 to TRBJ2-7; a weak D match, TRBD2 (5 bases). Germline values: CDR1 SGHTA, CDR2 FQGNSA. Between the trimmed V and J ends, which lost 1 base and 2 bases, there was a span of 9 bases. The CDR3 covers 14 residues. CDR3 loop: CASSLGIGTYEQYF. The CDR3 bases are TGTGCCAGCAGCTTAGGCATCGGGACCTACGAGCAGTACTTC.

This clone is medium-sized (0.01 to 0.1%) within its sample. This chain connects TRBV5-6 to TRBJ1-2, with 8 nucleotides matching TRBD1. The CDR3 extends over 14 amino acids. Unmatched junction bases numbered 5, after V lost 0 bases and J lost 7 bases. Germline values: CDR1 SGHDT, CDR2 YYEEEE. The chain's CDR3 is CASSLETGVTGYTF. CDR3 coding DNA: TGTGCCAGCAGCTTGGAGACAGGGGTAACTGGCTACACCTTC.

This clone was recorded only once. The chain uses TRBV9 and TRBJ2-6; TRBD1 matches at 8 bases. Germline V lookup: CDR1 SGDLS, CDR2 YYNGEE. J gave up 3 bases and V 5 bases, and 10 bases lay outside the gene matches. The CDR3 sequence is 17 residues long. The CDR3 nucleotides are TGTGCCAGCAGTCTAGCAACAGGGGGTTATGGGGCCAACGTCCTGACTTTC. Translation gives CASSLATGGYGANVLTF.

The rearrangement links TRBV2 to TRBJ2-5; D call uncertain. The CDR3 runs 11 residues. V lost 8 bases, J lost 3 bases, and 7 bases lay in between. Germline CDR1 SNHLY, CDR2 FYNNEI. The CDR3 DNA reads TGTGCCAGCTTCTACGAAGAGACCCAGTACTTC. Protein: CASFYEETQYF.

This clone was recorded a few times. The rearrangement uses TRBV2 and TRBJ1-4; 7 bases are a match to TRBD1. In germline, CDR1 is SNHLY, CDR2 FYNNEI. The CDR3 runs to 13 residues. Trimming took 3 bases from V and 8 from J; bases not matched to a gene: 3. The CDR3 loop is CASSDRGVEKLFF. The CDR3 bases are TGTGCCAGCAGTGACAGGGGGGTCGAAAAACTGTTTTTT. The full variable domain, rest sourced from reference TRBV2 and TRBJ1-4, is EPEVTQTPSHQVTQMGQEVILRCVPISNHLYFYWYRQILGQKVEFLVSFYNNEISEKSEIFDDQFSVERPDGSNFTLKIRSTKLEDSAMYFCASSDRGVEKLFFGSGTQLSVL.

The J gene is TRBJ1-1, the V gene TRBV12-3 or TRBV12-4; D remains ambiguous. Trimming removed 2 bases from V and 4 bases from J, with 8 bases in between. The CDR3 runs 13 residues. DNA of the CDR3: TGTGCCAGCAGTTTACCCCCGGGCACTGAAGCTTTCTTT. It is translated as CASSLPPGTEAFF.

This clone was seen more than once but under ten times. The V call is TRBV24-1, the J call TRBJ2-3; D ambiguous. This CDR3 region has 16 residues. The germline CDR1 and CDR2 sequences are KGHDR and SFDVKD. V was trimmed by 0 bases and J by 1 base, leaving 10 bases between them. For the CDR3, the DNA is TGTGCCACCAGTGATTTGGGGTCTAGGGGCACAGATACGCAGTATTTT. This encodes CATSDLGSRGTDTQYF.

The chain recombines TRBV11-2 with TRBJ2-5; the D gene is possibly TRBD1 (6 bases). The CDR3 is 15 residues long. V shed 6 bases and J shed 1 base, with 15 bases lying between them. Looked up from germline, CDR1 is SGHAT and CDR2 is FQNNGV. CDR3 sequence reads: CASSSRWTAQETQYF. The CDR3 DNA sequence: TGTGCCAGCAGTTCCAGGTGGACAGCCCAAGAGACCCAGTACTTC.

The chain joins TRBV7-2 to TRBJ1-1, with D hard to call. The CDR3 has 11 amino acids. V was shortened by 10 bases and J by 7 bases, with 13 bases between the two germline ends. Germline V lookup: CDR1 SGHTA, CDR2 FQGNSA. Here the CDR3 reads CAMASGIEAFF. In DNA, the CDR3 is TGTGCCATGGCCAGTGGGATTGAAGCTTTCTTT.

The chain uses TRBV6-1 and TRBJ2-6; D perhaps matches TRBD2 (5 bases). The germline V gene encodes CDR1 MNHNS and CDR2 SASEGT. Trimming took 6 bases from V and 2 from J, leaving 14 bases between them. The CDR3 covers 16 residues. The CDR3 sequence: CASRDVGRPGANVLTF. CDR3 coding DNA: TGTGCCAGCAGGGACGTAGGGAGACCTGGGGCCAACGTCCTGACTTTC.

A few counts support this clone. V usage is TRBV6-2 or TRBV6-3 and J usage is TRBJ2-1, with 7 nucleotides matching TRBD1. V lost 7 bases, J lost 7 bases, and 7 bases stayed unmatched. Germline lookup yields CDR1 MNHEY and CDR2 SVGEGT. The CDR3 totals 13 residues. The CDR3 here is CASTKEGANEQFF. CDR3 bases: TGTGCCAGCACCAAAGAGGGGGCGAATGAGCAGTTCTTC.

This clone was observed a handful of times. The chain employs TRBV6-1 and TRBJ2-7; possibly TRBD1 for D (6 bases). CDR3 size: 14 residues. Trimming removed 7 bases at V and 4 bases at J, with 17 bases between. Germline CDR1 MNHNS, CDR2 SASEGT. In DNA, the CDR3 is TGTGCCAGCATTTGGGACACCGACCCATACGAGCAGTACTTC. This gives the protein CASIWDTDPYEQYF.

Sample share makes this clone medium-sized. An end of the junction differs from the germline gene, which may be a read error. The chain carries TRBV7-7 and TRBJ1-1, with no clear D. This CDR3 has 13 residues. Germline values: CDR1 SSHAT, CDR2 FNYEAQ (reference sequence). DNA for the CDR3: TGTGCTAGCAGCTATGGACCGAACACTGAAGCTTTCTTT. Translation: CASSYGPNTEAFF.